The next 30 T cell receptor beta chains were all read from a single sample in a study of T-cell memory formation after mild COVID-19. Each CDR3 protein gets one entry after TCRdb re-called the 5' RACE reads with MiXCR. The repertoire has 350,000 to 450,000 distinct CDR3 sequences, around 14% of them found once; the top ten carry 22%. Sequencing was done on a sample of PBMCs or a T cell subset sorted from them (not recorded which). The origin of the receptors is a man aged 18-30 years who had mild COVID-19 (a few samples of this study predate the infection). Cell type and time point are not known.

This clonotype was counted only a few times. This sequence joins TRBV5-4 and TRBJ1-1; unclear D gene. Trimming took 3 bases from V and 4 from J, leaving 16 bases between them. Per the germline V gene, CDR1 is SGHNT and CDR2 is YYREEE (reference sequence). This CDR3 has 15 residues. The CDR3 reads CASSWREGWTTEAFF. CDR3 DNA: TGTGCCAGCAGCTGGAGGGAGGGATGGACCACTGAAGCTTTCTTT.

This clonotype was counted only a few times. The chain has TRBV12-3 or TRBV12-4 and TRBJ2-5, with D perhaps given as TRBD1 or TRBD2 (5 bases each). This CDR3 contains 15 residues. V lost 6 bases and J 2 bases, leaving 16 bases between the germline ends. The CDR3 here is CASSRGTIKQETQYF. CDR3 coding DNA: TGTGCCAGCAGCCGAGGGACCATTAAGCAAGAGACCCAGTACTTC.

This clonotype occurred a few times. The V gene is TRBV20-1, the J gene TRBJ2-5; either TRBD1 or TRBD2 may fit D (5 bases each). The CDR3 loop spans 13 amino acids. CDR1 is DFQATT, CDR2 SNEGSKA, per germline (reference sequence). V was pared by 6 bases and J by 0 bases, with 11 bases between. CDR3 nucleotides: TGCAGTGCGGCTCGGGGCCACCAAGAGACCCAGTACTTC. Encoded protein: CSAARGHQETQYF.

This chain links TRBV7-9 with TRBJ2-1; D is perhaps TRBD1 or TRBD2 (6 bases each). CDR3 length equals 16 residues. Germline CDR1 is SEHNR and CDR2 is FQNEAQ (reference sequence). V was clipped by 4 bases and J by 5 bases, with 18 bases between them. CDR3 region: CASSSRLEGGDNEQFF. The CDR3 region has the DNA TGTGCCAGCAGCTCGCGTTTGGAGGGGGGCGACAATGAGCAGTTCTTC.

V gene TRBV5-1 combines with J gene TRBJ1-5; D gene unclear. The ends were cut back, 4 bases at V and 5 bases at J, with 10 bases in the middle. This CDR3 is 13 amino acids long. Per germline, CDR1 SGHRS and CDR2 YFSETQ. The CDR3 DNA sequence: TGCGCCAGCAGCAAGTATCAGGATCAGCCCCAGCATTTT. This encodes CASSKYQDQPQHF.

This chain joins TRBV20-1 and TRBJ2-3; 11 nucleotides line up with TRBD2. Germline V CDR1 and CDR2: DFQATT, SNEGSKA (reference sequence). The J segment lost 2 bases and the V segment lost 3 bases, leaving 4 bases of the junction unmatched. The CDR3 loop spans 15 amino acids. CDR3 sequence: CSARTSGDATDTQYF. DNA for the CDR3: TGCAGTGCTAGGACTAGCGGGGATGCCACAGATACGCAGTATTTT.

The CDR3 coding sequence is TGTGCCTGGTCCGGGACTAGCGATAGTGAGCAGTTCTTC. This encodes CAWSGTSDSEQFF. V and J are TRBV30 and TRBJ2-1, with 10 bases fitting TRBD2. Trimming cost V 5 bases and J 9 bases; bases outside gene matches: 7. The germline V gene encodes CDR1 GTSNPN and CDR2 SVGIG (reference sequence). The CDR3 loop spans 13 amino acids.

V usage is TRBV7-3 and J usage is TRBJ2-1; D gene ambiguous. This CDR3 is built from 12 residues. Germline V gene lookup returns CDR1 SGHTA and CDR2 FQGTGA. The V gene lost 5 bases and the J gene lost 6 bases, with 8 bases spanning the gap. The CDR3 loop reads CASSMHANEQFF. Here the CDR3 DNA reads TGTGCCAGCAGCATGCACGCCAATGAGCAGTTCTTC.

This clonotype turned up a few times. The chain carries TRBV29-1 and TRBJ2-3; D call uncertain. The CDR3 extends over 11 amino acids. Germline values: CDR1 SQVTM, CDR2 ANQGSEA. The V end was cut by 0 bases, the J end by 5 bases, with 3 bases between. CDR3 protein: CSVEDRDTQYF. In nucleotides, the CDR3 is TGCAGCGTTGAAGATAGAGATACGCAGTATTTT.

This clonotype was counted between two and nine times. The chain employs TRBV7-3 and TRBJ2-6, with 7 bases aligning to TRBD1. The CDR3 has 15 amino acids. V lost 5 bases to trimming and J lost 4 bases; unmatched junction nucleotides: 5. The germline gives CDR1 SGHTA, CDR2 FQGTGA. The CDR3 DNA reads as TGTGCCAGCAGCATAGACAGGGCAGGGGCCAACGTCCTGACTTTC. Translating gives CASSIDRAGANVLTF.

The chain employs TRBV4-2 and TRBJ2-3; no clear D gene. V was clipped by 1 base and J by 5 bases, with 10 bases between them. Germline lookup yields CDR1 LGHNA and CDR2 YNFKEQ. This CDR3 region has 14 residues. CDR3 bases: TGTGCCAGCAGCCAAGGAGAAGTGAGAGATACGCAGTATTTT. Amino acids: CASSQGEVRDTQYF.

This chain links TRBV7-9 with TRBJ1-1; 12 nucleotides match TRBD1. CDR1 is SEHNR and CDR2 is FQNEAQ in the germline V gene (reference sequence). CDR3 length equals 17 residues. The V segment lost 0 bases and the J segment 6 bases; nucleotides outside the gene matches: 8. The CDR3: CASSLALTGTGGSEAFF. The CDR3 DNA sequence: TGTGCCAGCAGCTTAGCCTTAACCGGGACAGGGGGCTCTGAAGCTTTCTTT.

The chain uses TRBV5-1 and TRBJ1-1; D perhaps matches TRBD1 (5 bases). With 5 bases removed from V and 3 bases from J, the gap between germline ends came to 14 bases. CDR3 length equals 14 residues. Germline CDR1 SGHRS, CDR2 YFSETQ. The CDR3 sequence is CASRLQTGYTEAFF. CDR3 nucleotides: TGCGCCAGCAGGCTTCAAACAGGCTACACTGAAGCTTTCTTT. Looking up the rest from reference TRBV5-1 and TRBJ1-1 gives the full variable domain: KAGVTQTPRYLIKTRGQQVTLSCSPISGHRSVSWYQQTPGQGLQFLFEYFSETQRNKGNFPGRFSGRQFSNSRSEMNVSTLELGDSALYLCASRLQTGYTEAFFGQGTRLTVV.

This clonotype was detected only a few times. This chain uses TRBV4-3 with TRBJ2-3, with 8 nucleotides matching TRBD1. This CDR3 has 15 residues. Unmatched junction bases numbered 6, after V lost 3 bases and J lost 4 bases. Germline V CDR1 and CDR2: LGHNA, YSLEER. CDR3 nucleotides: TGCGCCAGCAGCCATAGACAGGGGCAGGCAGATACGCAGTATTTT. This gives the protein CASSHRQGQADTQYF.

In this sample, this clonotype turned up once. The chain employs TRBV12-3 or TRBV12-4 and TRBJ1-5, with D hard to call. The V end lost 2 bases, the J end lost 7 bases, and 12 bases lay between the germline ends. The CDR3 covers 14 residues. The CDR3 reads CASSLTGFGQPQHF. CDR3 coding DNA: TGTGCCAGCAGTTTAACGGGGTTCGGGCAGCCCCAGCATTTT.

This sequence joins TRBV4-3 and TRBJ2-3; a weak D match, TRBD2 (6 bases). Germline loops: CDR1 LGHNA, CDR2 YSLEER. Trimming took off 2 bases at V and 3 bases at J, with 9 bases between the two ends. The CDR3 is 14 amino acids. The CDR3 sequence: CASSQRSGTDTQYF. CDR3 DNA sequence: TGCGCCAGCAGCCAAAGAAGCGGGACAGATACGCAGTATTTT.

This clonotype turned up a few times. V and J are TRBV28 and TRBJ2-4; possible D gene TRBD1, 5 bases. CDR3 length: 14 residues. CDR1 is MDHEN and CDR2 is SYDVKM in the germline V gene. V lost 8 bases and J 0 bases, leaving 11 bases between the germline ends. The CDR3 here is CASVAGLAKNIQYF. CDR3 sequence (DNA): TGTGCCAGCGTCGCAGGGCTAGCCAAAAACATTCAGTACTTC. Supplemented by reference TRBV28 and TRBJ2-4, the full variable domain reads DVKVTQSSRYLVKRTGEKVFLECVQDMDHENMFWYRQDPGLGLRLIYFSYDVKMKEKGDIPEGYSVSREKKERFSLILESASTNQTSMYLCASVAGLAKNIQYFGAGTRLSVL.

This clonotype came up a few times. This rearrangement joins TRBV20-1 to TRBJ2-5, with 12 bases fitting TRBD2. This CDR3 is 15 amino acids long. V was pared by 5 bases and J by 6 bases, with 10 bases of the junction left unmatched. Germline assignment: CDR1 DFQATT and CDR2 SNEGSKA (reference sequence). CDR3 coding DNA: TGCAGTGCTGGACCTCTAGCGGGGGGGCCTCAGACCCAGTACTTC. Protein: CSAGPLAGGPQTQYF.

This clonotype was seen ten or more times. The chain recombines TRBV7-2 with TRBJ1-2; D is perhaps TRBD1 (6 bases). Germline CDR1 reads SGHTA; CDR2 reads FQGNSA. The CDR3 length is 15 residues. The V end lost 5 bases, the J end lost 4 bases, and 17 bases lay between the germline ends. CDR3 coding DNA: TGTGCCAGCAGCAAGGACAGCCTCAATCTCTATGGCTACACCTTC. Protein: CASSKDSLNLYGYTF.

This clonotype was detected only a few times. The rearrangement uses TRBV6-1 and TRBJ2-1; D ambiguous. Germline CDR1 reads MNHNS; CDR2 reads SASEGT. This CDR3 region has 13 residues. V lost 1 base and J 9 bases, leaving 10 bases between the germline ends. The CDR3 coding sequence is TGTGCCAGCAGTGAAGTTAGAGTGGGTGAGCAGTTCTTC. Residues: CASSEVRVGEQFF.

The table lists this clonotype with a few counts. The chain couples TRBV12-3 or TRBV12-4 to TRBJ1-1, with 7 bases that match TRBD1. The V segment lost 3 bases and the J segment 4 bases; nucleotides outside the gene matches: 2. The CDR3 is made up of 13 amino acids. The CDR3 reads CASSLTGITEAFF. The CDR3 coding sequence is TGTGCCAGCAGTTTGACAGGGATCACTGAAGCTTTCTTT.

This clonotype was counted at least ten times. CDR3 sequence (DNA): TGCAGTATCAGGGCTACAGATACGCAGTATTTT. It encodes CSIRATDTQYF. The chain links TRBV29-1 to TRBJ2-3; D might be TRBD1 (5 bases). This CDR3 spans 11 amino acids. From germline, CDR1 is SQVTM and CDR2 ANQGSEA.

This clonotype was observed a handful of times. CDR3 DNA: TGTGCCAGCAGCTCTCAACGGACTGAAGCTTTCTTT. It codes for CASSSQRTEAFF. The V gene is TRBV7-9, the J gene TRBJ1-1; D is unclear. V dropped 4 bases and J dropped 5 bases, with 8 bases sitting between them. This CDR3 contains 12 residues. CDR1 and CDR2 from the germline V gene are SEHNR and FQNEAQ (reference sequence).

The V call is TRBV4-3, the J call TRBJ2-2; D is unresolved. This CDR3 has 18 residues. V was shortened by 1 base and J by 2 bases, with 17 bases between the two germline ends. The germline V gene has CDR1 LGHNA and CDR2 YSLEER. The CDR3 coding sequence is TGCGCCAGCAGCCAAGCCGTCCGACAAACAATTAACACCGGGGAGCTGTTTTTT. It codes for CASSQAVRQTINTGELFF.

This chain connects TRBV4-2 to TRBJ2-2; 16 bases map to TRBD2. Germline V gene data show CDR1 as LGHNA and CDR2 as YNFKEQ. The CDR3 has 18 residues. The V and J ends lost 3 bases and 3 bases, in that order; junction bases with no gene match: 4. The CDR3 DNA is TGTGCCAGCAGCCAGGGACTAGCGGGGGGGACGGACACCGGGGAGCTGTTTTTT. Its translation: CASSQGLAGGTDTGELFF.

This clonotype was seen more than once but under ten times. The rearrangement joins TRBV24-1 to TRBJ2-1; D is unresolved. This CDR3 has 12 residues. The V gene lost 11 bases and the J gene lost 7 bases, with 14 bases spanning the gap. From germline, CDR1 is KGHDR and CDR2 SFDVKD. CDR3 DNA sequence: TGTGCCATCGTTACCTGGAGAAATGAGCAGTTCTTC. It specifies CAIVTWRNEQFF.

V is TRBV7-2 and J is TRBJ2-5, with D possibly TRBD2 on 5 matching bases. Trimming left V 2 bases short and J 5 bases short, with 12 bases between. This CDR3 is built from 14 residues. Germline V CDR1 and CDR2: SGHTA, FQGNSA. The CDR3 reads CASSLIGVLETQYF. CDR3 in DNA: TGTGCCAGCAGCTTAATCGGGGTCTTGGAGACCCAGTACTTC.

This clonotype was found many times. The chain uses TRBV20-1 and TRBJ2-5, with 8 bases aligning to TRBD2. V shed 3 bases, J shed 7 bases, and the junction held 7 bases outside the gene matches. The CDR3 length is 13 residues. CDR1 and CDR2 (germline): DFQATT, SNEGSKA (reference sequence). DNA of the CDR3: TGCAGTGCTAGCGGGGGGGCCGGCGGGACCCAGTACTTC. Its translation is CSASGGAGGTQYF.

This clonotype was seen at least ten times. V gene TRBV4-2 combines with J gene TRBJ1-1; a possible D gene is TRBD1 (5 bases). CDR3 length equals 14 residues. Germline CDR1 reads LGHNA; CDR2 reads YNFKEQ. Trimming pared 3 bases from V and 1 base from J, leaving 9 bases between. CDR3 DNA: TGTGCCAGCAGCCACTTAGACAGGAACACTGAAGCTTTCTTT. Residues: CASSHLDRNTEAFF.

The chain recombines TRBV7-6 with TRBJ2-2; D is possibly TRBD2 (7 bases). This CDR3 is built from 15 residues. The V end lost 4 bases, the J end lost 6 bases, and 15 bases lay between the germline ends. Germline CDR1 SGHVS, CDR2 FNYEAQ. CDR3 residues: CASSSGGRIPGELFF. For the CDR3, the DNA is TGTGCCAGCAGCTCGGGGGGCCGGATTCCCGGGGAGCTGTTTTTT.